This TCR beta chain was recorded in a study of memory CD4+ T cells and cytomegalovirus serostatus. As for the study in general: Of the healthy Belgian adults, fewer than 10 were CMV seropositive and around 22 seronegative.

Findings and limits, study-wide: The CMV-associated TCR signature appears largely within the CD4+ memory repertoire. Repertoires predicted CMV serostatus with median bootstrapped AUC of approximately 0.95.

As concerns this clone: Its antigen is as yet unknown.

The CDR3 contains 14 residues. Trimming cost V 7 bases and J 0 bases, with 12 bases left between them. Per the germline V gene, CDR1 is SGHNT and CDR2 is YYREEE (reference sequence). Original analysis: After removing out-of-frame reads, 2,204,828 distinct TCRbeta sequences remained. Profiled with immunoSEQ multiplex PCR; TCRdb holds only in-frame clones, not every one. V, J and clone size are those of that table, while D and trimming were read from the DNA. The sample has 70,000 or so clones; about 73% are singletons. The sort gate was single viable CD3+CD4+CD8-CD45RO+ cells for memory CD4+ T cells. This clonotype was sampled from an adult in good health and CMV-seropositive. This chain joins TRBV5-4 and TRBJ2-3, with D possibly being TRBD2 (5 bases). The sample comprised memory CD4+ T cells from blood. The CDR3 coding sequence is TGTGCCAGCGAGCGGAGTCATAGCACAGATACGCAGTATTTT. This sequence encodes CASERSHSTDTQYF. Variable domain in full (rest from reference TRBV5-4 and TRBJ2-3): ETGVTQSPTHLIKTRGQQVTLRCSSQSGHNTVSWYQQALGQGPQFIFQYYREEENGRGNFPPRFSGLQFPNYSSELNVNALELDDSALYLCASERSHSTDTQYFGPGTRLTVL.